This T cell receptor beta chain was sequenced for a study of cytomegalovirus exposure and HLA in healthy donors. With respect to this clone: Antigen specificity is unknown.

General study points: Most TCR beta V segments were productive about 90% or about 30% of the time in an earlier analysis.

Primers for the PCR totalled 60 Vbeta and 13 Jbeta. Clones were read by immunoSEQ multiplex PCR, and TCRdb kept only the in-frame ones, dropping some. The sample contains roughly 100,000 clones, more than 9.5% of which appear only once. This CDR3 is 14 amino acids long. The V gene's germline CDR1 is WNHNN and CDR2 SYGVQD (reference sequence). Trimming took 4 bases from V and 0 from J; bases not matched to a gene: 3. This clonotype was obtained from a man in his forties in good health and CMV-seropositive. Sequencing was done on a sample of PBMCs. This chain links TRBV10-1 with TRBJ2-7, with TRBD2 matching 7 bases. The CDR3 bases are TGCGCCAGCAGTGCGGGGGGACTCTCCTACGAGCAGTACTTC. It encodes CASSAGGLSYEQYF.